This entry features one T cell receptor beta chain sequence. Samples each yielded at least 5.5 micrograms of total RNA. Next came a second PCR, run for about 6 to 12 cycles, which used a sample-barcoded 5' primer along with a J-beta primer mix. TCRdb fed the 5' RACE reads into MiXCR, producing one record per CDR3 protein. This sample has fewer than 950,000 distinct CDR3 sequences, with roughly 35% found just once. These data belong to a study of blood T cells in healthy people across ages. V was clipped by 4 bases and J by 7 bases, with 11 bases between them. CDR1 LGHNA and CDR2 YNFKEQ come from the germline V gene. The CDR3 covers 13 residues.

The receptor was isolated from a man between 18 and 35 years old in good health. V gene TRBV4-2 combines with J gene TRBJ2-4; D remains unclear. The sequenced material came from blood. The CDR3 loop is CASSPSVRNIQYF. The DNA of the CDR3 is TGTGCCAGCAGCCCCAGTGTGAGGAACATTCAGTACTTC.